This T cell receptor beta chain derives from a study of blood T cell repertoires in COVID-19. For the study at large: Italy, Spain and the United States were the sources of the convalescent and acute COVID-19 samples. PBMCs, B-cell-depleted T cells, or T cells provided the cDNA or gDNA that made up the material.

V shed 7 bases and J shed 3 bases, with 15 bases lying between them. Germline CDR1 reads WNHNN; CDR2 reads SYGVQD (reference sequence). CDR3 size: 15 residues. Method: immunoSEQ multiplex PCR; TCRdb's copy keeps in-frame clones and lacks some. This sample carries 200,000 to 250,000 clones, roughly 86% of them seen once, and the ten largest clones take approximately 12%. The sequenced sample was peripheral blood. The chain is built from TRBV10-1 and TRBJ1-4, with D tentatively TRBD1 (6 bases). The source of this sequence is a woman aged 35 to 49 with acute or convalescent COVID-19. The CDR3 nucleotides are TGCGCCAGCACCTTACAGGGAGAGGCTAATGAAAAACTGTTTTTT. Its translation: CASTLQGEANEKLFF.